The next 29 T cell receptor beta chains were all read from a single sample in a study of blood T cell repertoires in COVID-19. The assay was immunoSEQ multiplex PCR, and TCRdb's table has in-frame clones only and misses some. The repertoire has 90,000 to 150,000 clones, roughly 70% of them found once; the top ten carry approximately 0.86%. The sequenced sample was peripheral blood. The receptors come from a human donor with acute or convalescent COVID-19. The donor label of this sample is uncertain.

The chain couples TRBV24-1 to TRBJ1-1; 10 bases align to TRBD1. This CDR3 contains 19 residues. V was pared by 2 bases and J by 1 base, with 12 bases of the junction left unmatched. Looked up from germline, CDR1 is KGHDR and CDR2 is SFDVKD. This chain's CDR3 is CATSDSKTGTGARNTEAFF. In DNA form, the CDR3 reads TGTGCCACCAGTGATTCAAAAACCGGGACAGGGGCGCGGAACACTGAAGCTTTCTTT.

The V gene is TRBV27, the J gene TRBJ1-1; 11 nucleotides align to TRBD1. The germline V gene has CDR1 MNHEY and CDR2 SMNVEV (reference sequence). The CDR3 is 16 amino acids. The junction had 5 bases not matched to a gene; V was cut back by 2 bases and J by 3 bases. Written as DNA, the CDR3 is TGTGCCAGCAGTTTAAGTAGGACAGGGGGCTACACTGAAGCTTTCTTT. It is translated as CASSLSRTGGYTEAFF.

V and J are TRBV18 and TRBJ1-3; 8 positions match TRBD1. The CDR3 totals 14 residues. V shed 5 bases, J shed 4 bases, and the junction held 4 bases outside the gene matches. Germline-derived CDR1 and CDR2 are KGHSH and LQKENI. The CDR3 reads CASSADRAGNTIYF. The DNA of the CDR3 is TGTGCCAGCTCAGCGGACAGGGCAGGAAACACCATATATTTT.

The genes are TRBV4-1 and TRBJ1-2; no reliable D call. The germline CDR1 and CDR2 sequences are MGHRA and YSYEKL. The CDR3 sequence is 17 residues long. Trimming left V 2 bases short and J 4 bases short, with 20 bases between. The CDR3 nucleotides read TGCGCCAGCAGCCAAATAATCCGAACGTCGGGTTTCTATGGCTACACCTTC. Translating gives CASSQIIRTSGFYGYTF.

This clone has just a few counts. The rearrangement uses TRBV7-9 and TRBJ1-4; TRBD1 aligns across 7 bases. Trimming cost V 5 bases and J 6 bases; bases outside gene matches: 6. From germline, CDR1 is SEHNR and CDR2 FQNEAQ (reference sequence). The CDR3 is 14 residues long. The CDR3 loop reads CASSPEGAHEKLFF. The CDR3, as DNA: TGTGCCAGCAGCCCGGAGGGGGCGCATGAAAAACTGTTTTTT.

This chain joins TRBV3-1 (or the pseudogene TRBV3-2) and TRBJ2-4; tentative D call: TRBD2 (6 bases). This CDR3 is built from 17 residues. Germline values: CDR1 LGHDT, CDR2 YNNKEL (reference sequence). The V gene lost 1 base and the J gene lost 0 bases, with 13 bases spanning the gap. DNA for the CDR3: TGTGCCAGCAGCCAAGGCAGTGGGGGACTAGCCAAAAACATTCAGTACTTC. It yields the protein CASSQGSGGLAKNIQYF.

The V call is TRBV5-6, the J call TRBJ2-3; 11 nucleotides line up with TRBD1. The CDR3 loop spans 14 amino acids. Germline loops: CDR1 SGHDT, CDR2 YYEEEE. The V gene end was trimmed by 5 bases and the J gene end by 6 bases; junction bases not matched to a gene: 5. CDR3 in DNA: TGTGCCAGCAGGCGGACAGGGGGCGGGGATACGCAGTATTTT. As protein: CASRRTGGGDTQYF.

CDR3 sequence (DNA): TGTGCCAGCAAAGCTACAGGGGGCGCACAAGAAAAACTGTTTTTT. Its protein is CASKATGGAQEKLFF. The chain uses TRBV6-5 and TRBJ1-4; 9 bases are shared with TRBD1. The V segment lost 7 bases and the J segment 8 bases; nucleotides outside the gene matches: 11. Germline CDR1 reads MNHEY; CDR2 reads SVGAGI. The CDR3 has 15 amino acids.

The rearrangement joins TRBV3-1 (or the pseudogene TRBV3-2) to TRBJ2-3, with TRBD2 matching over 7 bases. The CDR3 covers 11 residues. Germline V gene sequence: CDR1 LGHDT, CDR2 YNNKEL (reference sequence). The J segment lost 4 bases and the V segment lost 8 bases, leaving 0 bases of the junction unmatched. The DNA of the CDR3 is TGTGCCAGCCGGGGGGCAGATACGCAGTATTTT. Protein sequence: CASRGADTQYF.

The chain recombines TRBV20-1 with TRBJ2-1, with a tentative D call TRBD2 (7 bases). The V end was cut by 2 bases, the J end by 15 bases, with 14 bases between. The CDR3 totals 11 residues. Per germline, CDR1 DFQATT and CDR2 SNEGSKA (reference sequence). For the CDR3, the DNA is TGCAGTGCTAGAATGGGGGGGGCGATGTTCTTC. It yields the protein CSARMGGAMFF.

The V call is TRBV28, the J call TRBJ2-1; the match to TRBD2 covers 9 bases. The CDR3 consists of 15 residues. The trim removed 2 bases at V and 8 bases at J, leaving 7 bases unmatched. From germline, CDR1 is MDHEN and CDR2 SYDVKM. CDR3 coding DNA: TGTGCCAGCAGTTTAATTGGCGGGGGGGCACATGAGCAGTTCTTC. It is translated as CASSLIGGGAHEQFF.

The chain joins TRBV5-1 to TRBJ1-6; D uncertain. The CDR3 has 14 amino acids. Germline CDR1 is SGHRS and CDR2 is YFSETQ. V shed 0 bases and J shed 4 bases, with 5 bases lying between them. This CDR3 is CASSLARYNSPLHF. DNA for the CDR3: TGCGCCAGCAGCTTGGCCAGGTATAATTCACCCCTCCACTTT.

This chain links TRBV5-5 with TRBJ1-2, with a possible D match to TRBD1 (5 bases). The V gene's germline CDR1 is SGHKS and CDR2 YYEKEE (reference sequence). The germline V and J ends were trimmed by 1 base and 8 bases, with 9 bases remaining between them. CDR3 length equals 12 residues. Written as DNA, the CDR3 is TGTGCCAGCAGCTTGCCAGGGAAAGGCTACACCTTC. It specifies CASSLPGKGYTF. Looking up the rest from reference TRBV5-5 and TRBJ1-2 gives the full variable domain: DAGVTQSPTHLIKTRGQQVTLRCSPISGHKSVSWYQQVLGQGPQFIFQYYEKEERGRGNFPDRFSARQFPNYSSELNVNALLLGDSALYLCASSLPGKGYTFGSGTRLTVV.

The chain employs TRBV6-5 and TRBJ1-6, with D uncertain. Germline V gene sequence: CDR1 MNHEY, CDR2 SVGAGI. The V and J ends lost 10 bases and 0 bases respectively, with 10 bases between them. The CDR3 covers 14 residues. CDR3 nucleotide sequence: TGTGCCACCGAGGGAAACTCCTATAATTCACCCCTCCACTTT. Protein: CATEGNSYNSPLHF.

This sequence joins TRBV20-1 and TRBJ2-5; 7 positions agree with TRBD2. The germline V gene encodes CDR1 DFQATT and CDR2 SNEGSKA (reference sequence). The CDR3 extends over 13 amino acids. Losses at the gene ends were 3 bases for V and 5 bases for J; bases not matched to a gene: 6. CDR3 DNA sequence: TGCAGTGCTAGTGAGGGAGCGGGGGAGACCCAGTACTTC. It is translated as CSASEGAGETQYF.

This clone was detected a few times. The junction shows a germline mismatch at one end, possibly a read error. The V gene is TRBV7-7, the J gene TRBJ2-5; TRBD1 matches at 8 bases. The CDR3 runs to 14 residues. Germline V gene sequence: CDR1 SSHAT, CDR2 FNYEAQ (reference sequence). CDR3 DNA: TGTGCTAGCAGCTTAACCGGACAGGGAGAGACCCAGTACTTC. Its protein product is CASSLTGQGETQYF.

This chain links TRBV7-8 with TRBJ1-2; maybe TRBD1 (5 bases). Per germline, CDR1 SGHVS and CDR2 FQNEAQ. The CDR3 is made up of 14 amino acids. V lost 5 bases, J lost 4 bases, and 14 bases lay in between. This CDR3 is CASSPPQGLYGYTF. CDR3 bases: TGTGCCAGCAGCCCGCCCCAGGGCCTCTATGGCTACACCTTC.

CDR3 loop: CASSYSMDRGAEQYF. Here the CDR3 DNA reads TGTGCCAGCAGTTACTCGATGGACAGGGGGGCCGAGCAGTACTTC. The chain is built from TRBV6-2 or TRBV6-3 and TRBJ2-7; TRBD1 agrees at 10 bases. The trim removed 0 bases at V and 6 bases at J, leaving 5 bases unmatched. CDR1 and CDR2 (germline): MNHEY, SVGEGT. The CDR3 has 15 amino acids.

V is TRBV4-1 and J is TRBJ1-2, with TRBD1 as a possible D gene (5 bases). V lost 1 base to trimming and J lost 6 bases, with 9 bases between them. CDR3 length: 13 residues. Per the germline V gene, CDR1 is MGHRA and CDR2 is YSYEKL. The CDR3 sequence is CASSQAGYDGYTF. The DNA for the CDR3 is TGCGCCAGCAGCCAAGCAGGGTACGATGGCTACACCTTC.

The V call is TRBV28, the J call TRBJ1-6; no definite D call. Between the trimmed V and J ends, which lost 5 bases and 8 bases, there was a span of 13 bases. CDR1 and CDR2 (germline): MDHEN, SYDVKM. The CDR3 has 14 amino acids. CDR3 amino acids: CASSPPGSDSPLHF. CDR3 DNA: TGTGCCAGCAGTCCTCCCGGTTCGGATTCACCCCTCCACTTT.

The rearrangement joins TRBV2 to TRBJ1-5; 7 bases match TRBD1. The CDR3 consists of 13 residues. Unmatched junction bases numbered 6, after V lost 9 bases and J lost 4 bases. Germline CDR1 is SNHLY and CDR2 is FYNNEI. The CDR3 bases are TGTGCCAGTTCGACAGGGCTAAATCAGCCCCAGCATTTT. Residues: CASSTGLNQPQHF. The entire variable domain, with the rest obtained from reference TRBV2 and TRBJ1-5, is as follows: EPEVTQTPSHQVTQMGQEVILRCVPISNHLYFYWYRQILGQKVEFLVSFYNNEISEKSEIFDDQFSVERPDGSNFTLKIRSTKLEDSAMYFCASSTGLNQPQHFGDGTRLSIL.

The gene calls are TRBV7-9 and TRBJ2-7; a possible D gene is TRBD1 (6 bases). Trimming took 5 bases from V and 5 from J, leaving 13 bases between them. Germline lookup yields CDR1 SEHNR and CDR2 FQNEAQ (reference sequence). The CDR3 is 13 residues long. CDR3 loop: CASSRQGSHEQYF. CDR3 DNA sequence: TGTGCCAGCAGCAGGCAGGGGAGTCACGAGCAGTACTTC.

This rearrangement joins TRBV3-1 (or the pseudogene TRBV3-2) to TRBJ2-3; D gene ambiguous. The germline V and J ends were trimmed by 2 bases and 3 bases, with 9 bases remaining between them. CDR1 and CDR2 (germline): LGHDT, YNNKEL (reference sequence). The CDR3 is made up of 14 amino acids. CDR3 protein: CASSQQLFTDTQYF. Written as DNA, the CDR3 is TGTGCCAGCAGCCAACAACTATTTACAGATACGCAGTATTTT.

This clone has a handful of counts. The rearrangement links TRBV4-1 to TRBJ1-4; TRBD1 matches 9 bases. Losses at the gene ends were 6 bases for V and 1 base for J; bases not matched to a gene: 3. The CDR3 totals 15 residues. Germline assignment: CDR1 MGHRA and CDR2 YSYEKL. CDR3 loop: CASRYRGLTNEKLFF. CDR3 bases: TGCGCCAGCAGGTACAGGGGGCTAACTAATGAAAAACTGTTTTTT.

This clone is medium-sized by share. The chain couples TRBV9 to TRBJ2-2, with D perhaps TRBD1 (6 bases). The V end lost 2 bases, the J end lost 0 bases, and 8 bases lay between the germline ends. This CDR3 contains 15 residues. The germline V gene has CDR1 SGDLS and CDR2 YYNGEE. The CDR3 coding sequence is TGTGCCAGCAGCGTTACAGGGACGAACACCGGGGAGCTGTTTTTT. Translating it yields CASSVTGTNTGELFF. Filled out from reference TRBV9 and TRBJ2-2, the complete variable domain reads DSGVTQTPKHLITATGQRVTLRCSPRSGDLSVYWYQQSLDQGLQFLIQYYNGEERAKGNILERFSAQQFPDLHSELNLSSLELGDSALYFCASSVTGTNTGELFFGEGSRLTVL.

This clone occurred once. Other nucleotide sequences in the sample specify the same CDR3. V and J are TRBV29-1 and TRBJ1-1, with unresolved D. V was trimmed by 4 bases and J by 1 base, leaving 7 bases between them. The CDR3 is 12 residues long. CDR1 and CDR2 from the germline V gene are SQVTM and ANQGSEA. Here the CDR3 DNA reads TGCAGCGTTGGACGCGGGAACACTGAAGCTTTCTTT. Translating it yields CSVGRGNTEAFF.

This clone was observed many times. This CDR3 reads CASSEYTGKLFF. The CDR3 DNA is TGTGCCAGCAGTGAATACACGGGGAAGCTGTTTTTT. V and J are TRBV25-1 and TRBJ2-2; D is perhaps TRBD2 (5 bases). The CDR3 extends over 12 amino acids. V dropped 0 bases and J dropped 12 bases, with 8 bases sitting between them. From germline, CDR1 is MGHDK and CDR2 SYGVNS.

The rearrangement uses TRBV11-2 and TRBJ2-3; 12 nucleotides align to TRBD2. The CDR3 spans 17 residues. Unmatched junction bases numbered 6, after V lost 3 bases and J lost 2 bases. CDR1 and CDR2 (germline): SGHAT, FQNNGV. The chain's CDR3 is CASSFRTSGETTDTQYF. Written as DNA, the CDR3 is TGTGCCAGCAGCTTCCGGACTAGCGGGGAGACCACAGATACGCAGTATTTT.

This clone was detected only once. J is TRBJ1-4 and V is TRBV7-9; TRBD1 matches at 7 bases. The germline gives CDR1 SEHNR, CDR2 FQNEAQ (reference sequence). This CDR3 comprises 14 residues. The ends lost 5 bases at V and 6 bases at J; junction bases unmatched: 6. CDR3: CASSRGTDYEKLFF. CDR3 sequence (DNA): TGTGCCAGCAGCAGGGGGACAGACTATGAAAAACTGTTTTTT.